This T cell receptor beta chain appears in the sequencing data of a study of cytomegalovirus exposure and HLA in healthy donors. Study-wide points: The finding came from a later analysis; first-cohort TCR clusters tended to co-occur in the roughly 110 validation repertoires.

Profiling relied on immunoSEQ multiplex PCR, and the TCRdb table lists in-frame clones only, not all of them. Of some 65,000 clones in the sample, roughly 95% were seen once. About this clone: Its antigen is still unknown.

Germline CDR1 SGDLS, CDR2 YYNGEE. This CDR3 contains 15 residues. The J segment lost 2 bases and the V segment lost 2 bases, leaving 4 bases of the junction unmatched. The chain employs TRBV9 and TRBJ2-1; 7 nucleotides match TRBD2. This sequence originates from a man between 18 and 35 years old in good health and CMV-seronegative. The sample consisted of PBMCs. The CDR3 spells CASSVRGRAYNEQFF. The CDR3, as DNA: TGTGCCAGCAGCGTGCGAGGGAGGGCCTACAATGAGCAGTTCTTC. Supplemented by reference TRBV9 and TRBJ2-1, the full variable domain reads DSGVTQTPKHLITATGQRVTLRCSPRSGDLSVYWYQQSLDQGLQFLIQYYNGEERAKGNILERFSAQQFPDLHSELNLSSLELGDSALYFCASSVRGRAYNEQFFGPGTRLTVL.